The 26 T cell receptor beta chains given below trace back to one sample, sequenced in a study of blood T cell repertoires in COVID-19. TCRdb's table, derived via immunoSEQ multiplex PCR, lists solely in-frame clones and lacks some. The data contain about 210,000 clones, roughly four fifths of them singletons. Source material: peripheral blood. These receptors all stem from a woman in her thirties or forties with acute or convalescent COVID-19.

The V and J genes are TRBV25-1 and TRBJ2-3; 11 bases are shared with TRBD2. CDR3 length: 15 amino acids. Germline V lookup: CDR1 MGHDK, CDR2 SYGVNS. J lost 0 bases, V lost 8 bases, and 4 bases had no gene match. The CDR3 loop reads CASSRTSGSTDTQYF. In nucleotides, the CDR3 is TGTGCCAGCTCGAGGACTAGCGGGAGCACAGATACGCAGTATTTT.

V and J are TRBV9 and TRBJ2-3; 10 bases fit TRBD2. This CDR3 region has 18 residues. Germline values: CDR1 SGDLS, CDR2 YYNGEE. After removal of 3 bases from V and 4 bases from J, the junction contained 14 bases not matched to a gene. The DNA of the CDR3 is TGTGCCAGCAGCGGAGAGATAAGGGCTAGCGGGAGATCAGATACGCAGTATTTT. Its protein product is CASSGEIRASGRSDTQYF.

This rearrangement joins TRBV30 to TRBJ1-5; the D gene is possibly TRBD1 (6 bases). V dropped 5 bases and J dropped 2 bases, with 10 bases sitting between them. Germline CDR1 reads GTSNPN; CDR2 reads SVGIG (reference sequence). This CDR3 region has 13 residues. The CDR3 reads CAWSGDGNQPQHF. The CDR3 DNA is TGTGCCTGGTCAGGGGACGGCAATCAGCCCCAGCATTTT.

A few counts support this clone. The gene calls are TRBV19 and TRBJ2-7; TRBD1 agrees at 9 bases. Germline V lookup: CDR1 LNHDA, CDR2 SQIVND (reference sequence). There are 15 residues in the CDR3. V lost 5 bases, J lost 9 bases, and 14 bases stayed unmatched. CDR3 residues: CASSPAGTGTLGQYF. In nucleotides, the CDR3 is TGTGCCAGTAGTCCCGCCGGGACAGGGACTTTAGGGCAGTACTTC.

The chain uses TRBV15 and TRBJ1-4; D might be TRBD1 (5 bases). CDR1 and CDR2 (germline): LNHNV, YYDKDF (reference sequence). The CDR3 spans 15 residues. The V gene lost 3 bases and the J gene lost 1 base, with 9 bases spanning the gap. The CDR3 DNA follows: TGTGCCACCAGCAGGCCACAGGTAACTAATGAAAAACTGTTTTTT. Protein sequence: CATSRPQVTNEKLFF. Combining the CDR3 with reference TRBV15 and TRBJ1-4 gives the whole variable domain DAMVIQNPRYQVTQFGKPVTLSCSQTLNHNVMYWYQQKSSQAPKLLFHYYDKDFNNEADTPDNFQSRRPNTSFCFLDIRSPGLGDTAMYLCATSRPQVTNEKLFFGSGTQLSVL.

This chain links TRBV19 with TRBJ2-1, with 8 bases fitting TRBD2. Trimming removed 10 bases from V and 5 bases from J; junction bases left unmatched: 13. Germline values: CDR1 LNHDA, CDR2 SQIVND (reference sequence). The CDR3 contains 15 residues. CDR3 nucleotide sequence: TGTGCCACCGGTAATAGCGGGGCACCCCACAATGAGCAGTTCTTC. Residues: CATGNSGAPHNEQFF.

The count of this clone is one. CDR3 bases: TGTGCCAGCAGCTCAACAGGGAATCCCGGAAACACCATATATTTT. It encodes CASSSTGNPGNTIYF. The rearrangement uses TRBV7-2 and TRBJ1-3; maybe TRBD1 (6 bases). Trimming cost V 4 bases and J 4 bases, with 14 bases left between them. The CDR3 contains 15 residues. CDR1 is SGHTA and CDR2 is FQGNSA in the germline V gene.

The V and J genes are TRBV30 and TRBJ2-1, with 7 positions matching TRBD2. Germline CDR1 GTSNPN, CDR2 SVGIG (reference sequence). Germline trimming cut 1 base from V and 0 bases from J; bases unmatched to any gene: 6. The CDR3 loop spans 16 amino acids. CDR3 nucleotide sequence: TGTGCCTGGAGTGAAACTAGCGTGAGCTCCTACAATGAGCAGTTCTTC. Its translation is CAWSETSVSSYNEQFF.

J is TRBJ1-2 and V is TRBV10-3; 9 nucleotides line up with TRBD1. The junction had 2 bases not matched to a gene; V was cut back by 3 bases and J by 6 bases. The germline gives CDR1 ENHRY, CDR2 SYGVKD. The CDR3 is 13 residues long. CDR3 sequence: CAISERQGDGYTF. The CDR3 DNA reads as TGTGCCATCAGTGAACGACAGGGGGATGGCTACACCTTC.

This clone was seen a handful of times. The J gene is TRBJ1-2, the V gene TRBV5-8; 8 positions agree with TRBD1. The CDR3 runs 17 residues. CDR1 SGHTS and CDR2 YDEGEE come from the germline V gene. V lost 0 bases to trimming and J lost 6 bases; unmatched junction nucleotides: 13. CDR3 DNA sequence: TGTGCCAGCAGCTTGGACAGGGGGATACCCTCAAGGGATGGCTACACCTTC. Translation: CASSLDRGIPSRDGYTF. The full variable domain, with the rest looked up from reference TRBV5-8 and TRBJ1-2, is EAGVTQSPTHLIKTRGQQATLRCSPISGHTSVYWYQQALGLGLQFLLWYDEGEERNRGNFPPRFSGRQFPNYSSELNVNALELEDSALYLCASSLDRGIPSRDGYTFGSGTRLTVV.

This clone appeared a few times. This sequence joins TRBV20-1 and TRBJ2-1; 9 bases agree with TRBD2. Germline V lookup: CDR1 DFQATT, CDR2 SNEGSKA (reference sequence). CDR3 size: 15 residues. J gave up 5 bases and V 3 bases, and 8 bases lay outside the gene matches. DNA for the CDR3: TGCAGTGCTAGTTATGCGGGAGGGGGAAACAATGAGCAGTTCTTC. Encoded protein: CSASYAGGGNNEQFF.

The gene calls are TRBV2 and TRBJ1-5; 7 positions agree with TRBD1. CDR1 and CDR2 (germline): SNHLY, FYNNEI. V was clipped by 3 bases and J by 3 bases; unmatched bases: 2. The CDR3 contains 14 residues. The CDR3 DNA reads TGTGCCAGCAGTGAGGGACAGAACAATCAGCCCCAGCATTTT. Its protein is CASSEGQNNQPQHF.

CDR3 region: CASSLVASYEQYF. CDR3 nucleotides: TGTGCCAGCAGCTTGGTCGCGTCCTACGAGCAGTACTTC. This chain joins TRBV5-6 and TRBJ2-7; D unresolved. Looked up from germline, CDR1 is SGHDT and CDR2 is YYEEEE. V shed 0 bases and J shed 1 base, with 5 bases lying between them. This CDR3 is built from 13 residues.

The rearrangement joins TRBV5-6 to TRBJ2-3; the D is unclear. The CDR3 consists of 12 residues. Trimming stripped 0 bases from V and 4 bases from J, with 3 bases between. Germline V gene lookup returns CDR1 SGHDT and CDR2 YYEEEE. The CDR3 DNA sequence: TGTGCCAGCAGCTTGGTCGCAGATACGCAGTATTTT. As protein: CASSLVADTQYF.

The V gene is TRBV20-1, the J gene TRBJ1-1; unclear D gene. Germline CDR1 is DFQATT and CDR2 is SNEGSKA (reference sequence). The CDR3 is 11 residues long. V lost 2 bases, J lost 2 bases, and 3 bases lay in between. CDR3: CSARSNTEAFF. The CDR3, as DNA: TGCAGTGCTAGAAGCAACACTGAAGCTTTCTTT.

The chain combines TRBV2 with TRBJ1-5, with TRBD1 matching 8 bases. The CDR3 totals 13 residues. The V and J ends lost 4 bases and 7 bases, in that order; junction bases with no gene match: 3. CDR1 and CDR2 from the germline V gene are SNHLY and FYNNEI. The CDR3 DNA follows: TGTGCCAGCAGTGTGGACAGGGAACAGCCCCAGCATTTT. It yields the protein CASSVDREQPQHF.

This rearrangement joins TRBV4-1 to TRBJ1-3; 10 bases are a match to TRBD1. After removal of 2 bases from V and 5 bases from J, the junction contained 3 bases not matched to a gene. Germline CDR1 MGHRA, CDR2 YSYEKL. The CDR3 totals 15 residues. The CDR3 here is CASSQSGQGRNTIYF. The CDR3 DNA follows: TGCGCCAGCAGCCAATCGGGACAGGGGAGAAACACCATATATTTT.

This clone was seen once. This chain connects TRBV5-1 to TRBJ1-1; TRBD1 is a possible D gene (5 bases). V was pared by 6 bases and J by 8 bases, with 14 bases between. Per the germline V gene, CDR1 is SGHRS and CDR2 is YFSETQ. This CDR3 comprises 12 residues. The CDR3 sequence: CASNGGGPEAFF. CDR3 in DNA: TGCGCCAGCAACGGGGGAGGACCCGAAGCTTTCTTT.

The rearrangement uses TRBV4-1 and TRBJ1-6; 8 bases are shared with TRBD1. Losses at the gene ends were 0 bases for V and 8 bases for J; bases not matched to a gene: 9. The CDR3 has 17 amino acids. Germline CDR1 MGHRA, CDR2 YSYEKL. The CDR3 reads CASSQDRGQGKDSPLHF. Written as DNA, the CDR3 is TGCGCCAGCAGCCAAGATCGAGGACAGGGAAAGGATTCACCCCTCCACTTT.

This chain joins TRBV19 and TRBJ1-5; D gene ambiguous. This CDR3 is 16 amino acids long. Germline values: CDR1 LNHDA, CDR2 SQIVND (reference sequence). V lost 8 bases, J lost 5 bases, and 22 bases lay in between. This chain's CDR3 is CASAGEVLVRDQPQHF. The DNA for the CDR3 is TGTGCCAGTGCCGGGGAGGTCTTGGTCCGGGATCAGCCCCAGCATTTT.

This CDR3 is CASSHFTLSGNTIYF. The CDR3, as DNA: TGTGCCAGCAGCCACTTCACGCTCTCTGGAAACACCATATATTTT. This sequence joins TRBV7-9 and TRBJ1-3, with D uncertain. V lost 5 bases to trimming and J lost 0 bases, with 11 bases between them. The length of the CDR3 is 15 residues. Germline CDR1 SEHNR, CDR2 FQNEAQ (reference sequence).

The chain uses TRBV11-3 and TRBJ2-3; possibly TRBD2 for D (6 bases). Per the germline V gene, CDR1 is SGHNT and CDR2 is YENEEA. The CDR3 totals 14 residues. Trimming left V 3 bases short and J 2 bases short, with 9 bases between. CDR3 loop: CASSFGTPTDTQYF. The CDR3 nucleotides read TGTGCCAGCAGCTTCGGGACTCCCACAGATACGCAGTATTTT. The full variable domain, rest sourced from reference TRBV11-3 and TRBJ2-3, is EAGVVQSPRYKIIEKKQPVAFWCNPISGHNTLYWYLQNLGQGPELLIRYENEEAVDDSQLPKDRFSAERLKGVDSTLKIQPAELGDSAVYLCASSFGTPTDTQYFGPGTRLTVL.

This clone was observed a few times. The chain joins TRBV19 to TRBJ2-4; tentative D call: TRBD2 (6 bases). V lost 1 base to trimming and J lost 7 bases, with 14 bases between them. CDR3 length equals 15 residues. CDR1 and CDR2 from the germline V gene are LNHDA and SQIVND (reference sequence). The CDR3 spells CASSIGGVSGNIQYF. The CDR3 nucleotides read TGTGCCAGTAGTATAGGCGGGGTAAGCGGGAACATTCAGTACTTC.

The chain couples TRBV19 to TRBJ1-3; D might be TRBD1 (6 bases). Germline CDR1 and CDR2: LNHDA and SQIVND (reference sequence). V gave up 3 bases and J gave up 0 bases, with 15 bases separating them. The CDR3 extends over 17 amino acids. The CDR3 DNA follows: TGTGCCAGTAGTATGTACGGACAGAGATTCTCTGGAAACACCATATATTTT. Amino acids: CASSMYGQRFSGNTIYF.

In its sample, this clone was seen a few times. The gene calls are TRBV24-1 and TRBJ2-1, with 12 bases aligning to TRBD2. The CDR3 sequence is 18 residues long. V was pared by 4 bases and J by 8 bases, with 14 bases of the junction left unmatched. The germline gives CDR1 KGHDR, CDR2 SFDVKD. CDR3 region: CATSDPSGRASSWDEQFF. The CDR3 DNA reads as TGTGCCACCAGTGACCCTAGCGGGAGGGCCTCCAGTTGGGATGAGCAGTTCTTC.

This clone was counted once. The chain is built from TRBV3-1 (or the pseudogene TRBV3-2) and TRBJ2-2; D perhaps matches TRBD2 (7 bases). The CDR3 covers 17 residues. V was trimmed by 3 bases and J by 6 bases, leaving 20 bases between them. CDR1 is LGHDT and CDR2 is YNNKEL in the germline V gene (reference sequence). The DNA for the CDR3 is TGTGCCAGCAGCCATTATTCTAGGGGGGGAACGTCCGGGGAGCTGTTTTTT. Translating gives CASSHYSRGGTSGELFF.